The 23 T cell receptor beta chains below come from one sample, sequenced in a study of technical replicates of blood from a handful of donors. This table comes from immunoSEQ multiplex PCR, and its TCRdb copy is limited to in-frame clones, with some not included. Among about 89,000 clones, approximately 94% were seen once, and the ten largest hold 0.25%. The sequenced sample was T cells isolated from PBMCs. The receptors shown here come from a human donor in good health.

This chain uses TRBV5-8 with TRBJ2-2; D unresolved. From germline, CDR1 is SGHTS and CDR2 YDEGEE. The CDR3 runs to 15 residues. The ends were cut back, 0 bases at V and 2 bases at J, with 8 bases in the middle. The CDR3 nucleotides are TGTGCCAGCAGCTTGGGTCTAACTAACACCGGGGAGCTGTTTTTT. This gives the protein CASSLGLTNTGELFF.

This clone was recorded a few times. The chain is built from TRBV6-4 and TRBJ1-2; D is uncertain. V was cut by 6 bases and J by 1 base, with 12 bases left in between. Germline CDR1 is MRHNA and CDR2 is SNTAGT. CDR3 length: 14 amino acids. DNA of the CDR3: TGTGCCAGCAGGGAAGACGGACTTAACTATGGCTACACCTTC. Translating gives CASREDGLNYGYTF.

The chain links TRBV29-1 to TRBJ2-1; 14 nucleotides agree with TRBD2. The junction had 5 bases not matched to a gene; V was cut back by 6 bases and J by 7 bases. The germline gives CDR1 SQVTM, CDR2 ANQGSEA. The CDR3 contains 14 residues. CDR3 amino acids: CSVRRTSGRNEQFF. The CDR3 DNA reads as TGCAGCGTGCGCCGGACTAGCGGGAGGAATGAGCAGTTCTTC.

DNA for the CDR3: TGTGCCAGCAGTCACGGGACAGGGGGCGTCCCAGATACGCAGTATTTT. Protein sequence: CASSHGTGGVPDTQYF. The J gene is TRBJ2-3, the V gene TRBV2, with 12 bases aligning to TRBD1. CDR3 size: 16 residues. Germline CDR1 and CDR2: SNHLY and FYNNEI. V shed 5 bases and J 4 bases; nucleotides not matched to a gene: 7.

The chain joins TRBV5-1 to TRBJ1-3, with 8 bases matching TRBD1. Germline lookup yields CDR1 SGHRS and CDR2 YFSETQ. The CDR3 is made up of 16 amino acids. After removal of 0 bases from V and 1 base from J, the junction contained 3 bases not matched to a gene. The DNA of the CDR3 is TGCGCCAGCAGCTTGGGGACAGGGCCGTCTGGAAACACCATATATTTT. Its protein product is CASSLGTGPSGNTIYF.

This clone was observed once. The V and J genes are TRBV6-6 and TRBJ2-7; 9 bases are a match to TRBD2. V shed 6 bases and J 3 bases; nucleotides not matched to a gene: 3. This CDR3 is 13 amino acids long. The germline V gene has CDR1 MNHNY and CDR2 SVGAGI (reference sequence). CDR3 protein: CASSRLADYEQYF. The CDR3 nucleotides read TGTGCCAGCAGCCGACTAGCGGACTACGAGCAGTACTTC.

This sequence joins TRBV18 and TRBJ2-3, with 9 bases aligning to TRBD1. The germline CDR1 and CDR2 sequences are KGHSH and LQKENI. CDR3 length: 17 residues. The trim removed 4 bases at V and 5 bases at J, leaving 13 bases unmatched. The CDR3 reads CASSRFAPGQGIDTQYF. The CDR3 DNA follows: TGTGCCAGCTCACGATTCGCACCGGGACAGGGAATAGATACGCAGTATTTT.

This clone was seen only once. The chain links TRBV5-1 to TRBJ1-5; D gene ambiguous. In germline, CDR1 is SGHRS, CDR2 YFSETQ. V was cut by 0 bases and J by 0 bases, with 7 bases left in between. This CDR3 is 15 amino acids long. CDR3 residues: CASSLASGSNQPQHF. In DNA, the CDR3 is TGCGCCAGCAGCTTGGCATCGGGTAGCAATCAGCCCCAGCATTTT.

The gene calls are TRBV27 and TRBJ2-7, with 8 nucleotides matching TRBD1. The V gene end was trimmed by 7 bases and the J gene end by 2 bases; junction bases not matched to a gene: 7. Germline CDR1 is MNHEY and CDR2 is SMNVEV (reference sequence). The CDR3 sequence is 14 residues long. This CDR3 is CASNKQGAAYEQYF. The CDR3 DNA reads TGTGCCAGCAACAAGCAGGGGGCAGCCTACGAGCAGTACTTC.

J is TRBJ2-3 and V is TRBV5-1; D perhaps matches TRBD2 (6 bases). V was clipped by 3 bases and J by 5 bases, with 16 bases between them. Germline CDR1 reads SGHRS; CDR2 reads YFSETQ. The CDR3 covers 15 residues. In DNA form, the CDR3 reads TGCGCCAGCAGCTGGGTAGCCGGGACTGGAGATACGCAGTATTTT. Its protein is CASSWVAGTGDTQYF.

In DNA form, the CDR3 reads TGTGCCAGCAGTGAACGAGCGGGAACGGCTAGCACAGATACGCAGTATTTT. This sequence encodes CASSERAGTASTDTQYF. The J gene is TRBJ2-3, the V gene TRBV6-1; 7 bases fit TRBD2. Looked up from germline, CDR1 is MNHNS and CDR2 is SASEGT. This CDR3 comprises 17 residues. V was pared by 2 bases and J by 0 bases, with 8 bases of the junction left unmatched.

This chain links TRBV29-1 with TRBJ2-1, with D perhaps TRBD2 (6 bases). The CDR3 has 12 residues. Trimming cost V 4 bases and J 7 bases, with 11 bases left between them. Germline CDR1 reads SQVTM; CDR2 reads ANQGSEA. The CDR3 coding sequence is TGCAGCGTTGCGGGGGAACCAAATGAGCAGTTCTTC. Translated, it gives CSVAGEPNEQFF.

The V and J genes are TRBV18 and TRBJ1-1; 7 nucleotides line up with TRBD1. The CDR3 runs 15 residues. V gave up 3 bases and J gave up 1 base; unmatched junction bases: 5. Germline V gene lookup returns CDR1 KGHSH and CDR2 LQKENI. The DNA for the CDR3 is TGTGCCAGCTCACCCCGGGAGGGGGCGAACACTGAAGCTTTCTTT. Encoded protein: CASSPREGANTEAFF.

V usage is TRBV10-1 and J usage is TRBJ2-7, with a weak D call TRBD1 (6 bases). From germline, CDR1 is WNHNN and CDR2 SYGVQD (reference sequence). The V and J ends lost 0 bases and 7 bases respectively, with 16 bases between them. This CDR3 comprises 15 residues. In nucleotides, the CDR3 is TGCGCCAGCAGTGAGTCCTACAGGGCTGGGAGAGAGCAGTACTTC. It codes for CASSESYRAGREQYF.

The rearrangement uses TRBV7-2 and TRBJ2-1; 13 positions match TRBD2. The CDR3 spans 14 residues. V lost 5 bases, J lost 10 bases, and 5 bases stayed unmatched. Germline V gene lookup returns CDR1 SGHTA and CDR2 FQGNSA. CDR3 residues: CASSPGLAGIEQFF. The CDR3 DNA sequence: TGTGCCAGCAGCCCGGGACTAGCGGGAATCGAGCAGTTCTTC.

This clone appeared a single time. The J gene is TRBJ2-1, the V gene TRBV7-9; D is undetermined. This CDR3 contains 12 residues. The germline V and J ends were trimmed by 6 bases and 5 bases, with 8 bases remaining between them. Per the germline V gene, CDR1 is SEHNR and CDR2 is FQNEAQ (reference sequence). DNA of the CDR3: TGTGCCAGCAGGGGCAGTCACAATGAGCAGTTCTTC. Translation gives CASRGSHNEQFF.

The chain combines TRBV6-1 with TRBJ1-2; D gene unclear. Per germline, CDR1 MNHNS and CDR2 SASEGT. The CDR3 is 12 amino acids. Trimming stripped 7 bases from V and 7 bases from J, with 13 bases between. As DNA, the CDR3 is TGTGCCAGCACCTCCGACGGAGGTGGCTACACCTTC. Translated, it gives CASTSDGGGYTF.

V and J are TRBV27 and TRBJ1-2; the match to TRBD1 covers 7 bases. Germline CDR1 reads MNHEY; CDR2 reads SMNVEV (reference sequence). Trimming removed 2 bases from V and 7 bases from J; junction bases left unmatched: 4. This CDR3 spans 13 amino acids. CDR3 coding DNA: TGTGCCAGCAGTTTAAGCAGGGGGAGTGGCTACACCTTC. This codes for CASSLSRGSGYTF.

The V gene is TRBV28, the J gene TRBJ1-5; possible D gene TRBD1, 5 bases. CDR1 and CDR2 (germline): MDHEN, SYDVKM. The CDR3 consists of 14 residues. V was cut by 5 bases and J by 6 bases, with 14 bases left in between. The CDR3 region is CASSPWGVIQPQHF. CDR3 nucleotides: TGTGCCAGCAGTCCCTGGGGGGTAATTCAGCCCCAGCATTTT.

The chain uses TRBV2 and TRBJ2-1; TRBD1 might be the D (6 bases). The germline V gene has CDR1 SNHLY and CDR2 FYNNEI. V lost 10 bases, J lost 1 base, and 11 bases lay in between. This CDR3 has 13 residues. The CDR3 protein is CAIQDRSYNEQFF. The CDR3, as DNA: TGTGCCATACAGGACAGATCCTACAATGAGCAGTTCTTC.

This sequence joins TRBV19 and TRBJ1-1; TRBD1 matches at 10 bases. This CDR3 region has 14 residues. Germline V gene sequence: CDR1 LNHDA, CDR2 SQIVND (reference sequence). V lost 8 bases, J lost 4 bases, and 7 bases stayed unmatched. CDR3 sequence reads: CASVLGQGSTEAFF. The DNA of the CDR3 is TGTGCCAGTGTGTTGGGACAGGGGTCCACTGAAGCTTTCTTT.

The CDR3 nucleotides are TGTGCCAGCAGCTTGGTAGCATCTTCGGGTACGCAGTATTTT. It specifies CASSLVASSGTQYF. The rearrangement joins TRBV5-6 to TRBJ2-3, with D unresolved. V was pared by 0 bases and J by 8 bases, with 13 bases between. CDR1 SGHDT and CDR2 YYEEEE come from the germline V gene. The CDR3 runs 14 residues.

CDR3 nucleotides: TGTGCCAGCAGATCGGAGGGAAATCTAGCCTACGAGCAGTACTTC. Amino acids: CASRSEGNLAYEQYF. The chain combines TRBV2 with TRBJ2-7; D is possibly TRBD2 (6 bases). This CDR3 contains 15 residues. Germline CDR1 SNHLY, CDR2 FYNNEI. V was clipped by 6 bases and J by 2 bases, with 17 bases between them.